Listed below are T cell receptor beta chains from one sample, sequenced in a study of PD-1 blockade in classical Hodgkin lymphoma. Repertoires were generated with immunoSEQ multiplex PCR, while TCRdb's copy carries only in-frame clones and drops some. This sample has 5,000 to 8,000 clones, with roughly 77% found just once. The material sequenced was peripheral blood mononuclear cells (PBMCs), taken at baseline. The receptor source for this set is a human donor with classical Hodgkin lymphoma. The CDR3 runs from the conserved cysteine through the conserved F or W. A D gene is named only where the DNA matches it firmly. Not all rows give a size; the values are once, few, many and, for expanded clones, a class.

>.|.|TRBJ2-4|TRBV18
TGTGCCAGCTCACCACCTCAGACAAACGGAGCCAAAAACATTCAGTACTTC
CASSPPQTNGAKNIQYF
>TRBD2|.|TRBJ2-3|TRBV15
TGTGCCACCAGCAAATTACCGGGACTAGCGGGAGATGAGGATACGCAGTATTTT
CATSKLPGLAGDEDTQYF
>TRBD2|.|TRBJ2-7|TRBV28
TGTGCCAGTCTAGCTAGCGGGAGTCTCTACGAGCAGTACTTC
CASLASGSLYEQYF
>.|.|TRBJ1-2|TRBV28
TGTGCCAGCAGGCGACAGGTTGCTAACTATGGCTACACCTTC
CASRRQVANYGYTF
>TRBD1|.|TRBJ2-1|TRBV28
TGTGCCAGCACCCAACAACCGGGACAGGGAAAGAGTAATAAGTTCTTC
CASTQQPGQGKSNKFF
>.|.|TRBJ1-5|TRBV7-9
TGTGCCAGCAGCTTAGTGAGATATCAGCCCCAGCATTTT
CASSLVRYQPQHF
>.|.|TRBJ1-3|TRBV4-1
TGCGCCAGCAGCCAAGATTGGCAGGGTAGTGGAAACACCATATATTTT
CASSQDWQGSGNTIYF
>.|large|TRBJ1-1|TRBV2
TGTGCCAGCGGGGGCAGGGATAACACTGAAGCTTTCTTT
CASGGRDNTEAFF
>.|once|TRBJ1-4|TRBV30
TGTGCCTGGAGGGACATGCCAACAACTAATGAAAAACTGTTTTTT
CAWRDMPTTNEKLFF
>.|few|TRBJ2-7|TRBV21-1
TGTGCCAGCAGCAAGCACAGGGCCTACGAGCAGTACTTC
CASSKHRAYEQYF